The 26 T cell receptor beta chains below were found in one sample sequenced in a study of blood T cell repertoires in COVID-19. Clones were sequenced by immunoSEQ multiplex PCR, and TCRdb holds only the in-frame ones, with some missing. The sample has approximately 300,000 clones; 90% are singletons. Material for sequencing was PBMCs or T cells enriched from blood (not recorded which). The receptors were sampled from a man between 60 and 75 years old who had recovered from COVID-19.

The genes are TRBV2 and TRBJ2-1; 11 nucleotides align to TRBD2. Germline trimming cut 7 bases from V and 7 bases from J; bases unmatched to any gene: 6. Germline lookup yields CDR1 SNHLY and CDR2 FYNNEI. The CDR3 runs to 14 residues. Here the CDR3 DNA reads TGTGCCAGCACTATAGCGGGAGGGAGTAATGAGCAGTTCTTC. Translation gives CASTIAGGSNEQFF.

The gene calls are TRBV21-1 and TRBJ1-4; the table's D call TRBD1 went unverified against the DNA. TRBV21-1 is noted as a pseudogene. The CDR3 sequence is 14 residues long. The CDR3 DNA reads TGTGCCAGCAGCAAAGGACAGGGGAATGAAAAACTGTTTTTT. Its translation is CASSKGQGNEKLFF.

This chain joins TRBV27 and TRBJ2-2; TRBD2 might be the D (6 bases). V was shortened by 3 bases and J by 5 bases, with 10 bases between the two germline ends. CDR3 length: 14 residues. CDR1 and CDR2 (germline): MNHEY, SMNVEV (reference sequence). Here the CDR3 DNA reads TGTGCCAGCAGTTTGCGGGGTTGGACCGGGGAGCTGTTTTTT. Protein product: CASSLRGWTGELFF.

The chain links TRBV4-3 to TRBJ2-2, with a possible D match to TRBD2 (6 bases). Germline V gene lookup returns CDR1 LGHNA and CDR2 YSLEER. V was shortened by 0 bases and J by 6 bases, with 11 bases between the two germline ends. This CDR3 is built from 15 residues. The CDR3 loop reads CASSQDVGGAGELFF. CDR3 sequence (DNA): TGCGCCAGCAGCCAAGATGTTGGCGGGGCCGGGGAGCTGTTTTTT.

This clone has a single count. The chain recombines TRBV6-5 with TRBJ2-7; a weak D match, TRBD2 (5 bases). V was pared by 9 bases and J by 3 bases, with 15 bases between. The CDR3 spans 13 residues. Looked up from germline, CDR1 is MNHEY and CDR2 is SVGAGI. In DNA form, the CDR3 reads TGTGCCAGTCGGTCGGACGGAGGCTACGAGCAGTACTTC. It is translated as CASRSDGGYEQYF.

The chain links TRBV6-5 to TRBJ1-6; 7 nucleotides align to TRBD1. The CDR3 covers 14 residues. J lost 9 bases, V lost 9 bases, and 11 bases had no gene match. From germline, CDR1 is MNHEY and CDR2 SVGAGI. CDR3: CARDDTGASSPLHF. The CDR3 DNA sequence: TGTGCCAGAGATGACACAGGGGCTTCTTCACCCCTCCACTTT.

As DNA, the CDR3 is TGTGCCAGCTCACGACAGGGATATCCCGTGAACACTGAAGCTTTCTTT. It yields the protein CASSRQGYPVNTEAFF. The chain joins TRBV18 to TRBJ1-1, with 7 bases matching TRBD1. Per germline, CDR1 KGHSH and CDR2 LQKENI. The CDR3 is made up of 16 amino acids. V shed 4 bases, J shed 0 bases, and the junction held 8 bases outside the gene matches. Supplemented by reference TRBV18 and TRBJ1-1, the full variable domain reads NAGVMQNPRHLVRRRGQEARLRCSPMKGHSHVYWYRQLPEEGLKFMVYLQKENIIDESGMPKERFSAEFPKEGPSILRIQQVVRGDSAAYFCASSRQGYPVNTEAFFGQGTRLTVV.

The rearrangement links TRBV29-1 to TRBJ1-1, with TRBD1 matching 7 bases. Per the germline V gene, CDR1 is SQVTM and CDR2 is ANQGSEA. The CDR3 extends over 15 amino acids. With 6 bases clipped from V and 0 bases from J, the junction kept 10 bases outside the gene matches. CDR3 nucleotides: TGCAGCGTGGGGAGGTCGGACAGGCTGAACACTGAAGCTTTCTTT. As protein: CSVGRSDRLNTEAFF.

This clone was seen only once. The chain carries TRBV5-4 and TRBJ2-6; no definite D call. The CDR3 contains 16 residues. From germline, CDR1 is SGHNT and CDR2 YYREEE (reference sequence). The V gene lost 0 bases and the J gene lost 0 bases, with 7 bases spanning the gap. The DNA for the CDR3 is TGTGCCAGCAGCTTGGGCGGTAGCTCTGGGGCCAACGTCCTGACTTTC. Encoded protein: CASSLGGSSGANVLTF.

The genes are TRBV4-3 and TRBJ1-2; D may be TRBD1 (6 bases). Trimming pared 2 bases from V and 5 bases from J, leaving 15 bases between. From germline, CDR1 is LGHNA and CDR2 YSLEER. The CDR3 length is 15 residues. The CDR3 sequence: CASSQRTAYSYGYTF. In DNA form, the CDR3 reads TGCGCCAGCAGCCAACGGACAGCCTATTCTTATGGCTACACCTTC.

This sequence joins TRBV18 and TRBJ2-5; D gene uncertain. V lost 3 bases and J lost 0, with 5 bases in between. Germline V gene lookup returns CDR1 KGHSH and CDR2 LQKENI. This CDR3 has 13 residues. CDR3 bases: TGTGCCAGCTCACCCGAGTACCAAGAGACCCAGTACTTC. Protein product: CASSPEYQETQYF. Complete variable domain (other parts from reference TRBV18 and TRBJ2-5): NAGVMQNPRHLVRRRGQEARLRCSPMKGHSHVYWYRQLPEEGLKFMVYLQKENIIDESGMPKERFSAEFPKEGPSILRIQQVVRGDSAAYFCASSPEYQETQYFGPGTRLLVL.

This chain's CDR3 is CASSQYRGRSYNSPLHF. The CDR3 nucleotides are TGTGCCAGCAGCCAGTACAGGGGTCGTTCCTATAATTCACCCCTCCACTTT. The chain links TRBV3-1 (or the pseudogene TRBV3-2) to TRBJ1-6; 7 positions agree with TRBD1. Trimming took 3 bases from V and 1 from J; bases not matched to a gene: 6. CDR1 is LGHDT, CDR2 YNNKEL, per germline (reference sequence). The CDR3 runs 17 residues.

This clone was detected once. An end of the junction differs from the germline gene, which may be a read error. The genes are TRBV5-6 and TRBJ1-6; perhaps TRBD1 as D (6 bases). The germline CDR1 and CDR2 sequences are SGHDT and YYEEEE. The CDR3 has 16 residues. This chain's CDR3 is CASSTRGGAGNSPLHF. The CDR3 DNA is TGTGCTAGCAGCACCCGAGGGGGGGCAGGTAATTCACCCCTCCACTTT.

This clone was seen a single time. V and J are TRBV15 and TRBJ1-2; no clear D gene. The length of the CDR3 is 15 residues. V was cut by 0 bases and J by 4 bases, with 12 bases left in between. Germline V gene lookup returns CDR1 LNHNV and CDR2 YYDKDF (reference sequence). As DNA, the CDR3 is TGTGCCACCAGCAGAGAGGAGGGCAACGCCTATGGCTACACCTTC. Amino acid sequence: CATSREEGNAYGYTF.

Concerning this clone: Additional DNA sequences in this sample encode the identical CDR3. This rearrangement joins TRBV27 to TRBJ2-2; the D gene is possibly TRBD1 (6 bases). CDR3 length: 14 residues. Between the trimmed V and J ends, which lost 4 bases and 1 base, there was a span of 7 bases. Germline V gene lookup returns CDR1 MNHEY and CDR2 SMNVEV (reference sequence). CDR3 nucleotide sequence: TGTGCCAGCAGTTGGGGACAGAACACCGGGGAGCTGTTTTTT. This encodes CASSWGQNTGELFF.

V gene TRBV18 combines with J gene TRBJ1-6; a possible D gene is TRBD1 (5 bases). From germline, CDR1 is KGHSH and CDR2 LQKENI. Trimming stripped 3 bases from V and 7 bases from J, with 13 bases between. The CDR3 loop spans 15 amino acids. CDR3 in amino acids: CASSPERGLNSPLHF. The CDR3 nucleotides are TGTGCCAGCTCACCCGAGCGGGGGTTAAATTCACCCCTCCACTTT.

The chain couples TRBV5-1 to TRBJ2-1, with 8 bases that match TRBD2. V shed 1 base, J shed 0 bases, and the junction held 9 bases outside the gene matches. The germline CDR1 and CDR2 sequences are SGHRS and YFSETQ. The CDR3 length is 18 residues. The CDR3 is CASSLKSQRESSYNEQFF. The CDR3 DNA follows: TGCGCCAGCAGCTTGAAGTCGCAGCGGGAGAGCTCCTACAATGAGCAGTTCTTC.

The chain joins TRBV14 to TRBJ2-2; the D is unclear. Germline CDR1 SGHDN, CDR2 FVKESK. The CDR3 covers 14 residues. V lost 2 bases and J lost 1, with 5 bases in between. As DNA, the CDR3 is TGTGCCAGCAGCCAATCCGTGAACACCGGGGAGCTGTTTTTT. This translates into CASSQSVNTGELFF.

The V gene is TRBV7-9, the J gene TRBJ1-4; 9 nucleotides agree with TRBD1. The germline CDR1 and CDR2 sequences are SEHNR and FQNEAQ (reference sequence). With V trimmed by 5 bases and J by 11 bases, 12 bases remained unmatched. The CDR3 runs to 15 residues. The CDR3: CASSGGTGMGEKLFF. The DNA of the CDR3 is TGTGCCAGCAGCGGGGGGACAGGGATGGGTGAGAAACTGTTTTTT.

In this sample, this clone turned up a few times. As DNA, the CDR3 is TGTGCCAGCAGTTTATTTATGACGGAGACTTCGAACACCGGGGAGCTGTTTTTT. Protein product: CASSLFMTETSNTGELFF. The V call is TRBV27, the J call TRBJ2-2, with D hard to call. Germline V gene data show CDR1 as MNHEY and CDR2 as SMNVEV (reference sequence). The CDR3 totals 18 residues. V was shortened by 1 base and J by 0 bases, with 15 bases between the two germline ends.

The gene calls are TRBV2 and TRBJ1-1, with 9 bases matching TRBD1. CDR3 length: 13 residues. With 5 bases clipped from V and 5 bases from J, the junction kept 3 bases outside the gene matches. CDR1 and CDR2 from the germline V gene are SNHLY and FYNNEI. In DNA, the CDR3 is TGTGCCAGCAGTCGGGACAGGGAAACTGAAGCTTTCTTT. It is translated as CASSRDRETEAFF.

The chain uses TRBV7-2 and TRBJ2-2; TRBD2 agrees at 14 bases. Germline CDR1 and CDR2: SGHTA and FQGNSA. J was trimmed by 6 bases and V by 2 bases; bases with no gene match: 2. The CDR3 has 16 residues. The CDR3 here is CASSLRLAGGPGELFF. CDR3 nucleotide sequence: TGTGCCAGCAGCTTAAGACTAGCGGGGGGGCCCGGGGAGCTGTTTTTT.

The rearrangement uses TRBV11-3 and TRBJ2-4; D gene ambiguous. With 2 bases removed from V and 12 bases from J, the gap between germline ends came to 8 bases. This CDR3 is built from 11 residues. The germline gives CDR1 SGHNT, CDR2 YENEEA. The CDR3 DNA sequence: TGTGCCAGCAGCTTAAGTAGCAATCAGTACTTC. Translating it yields CASSLSSNQYF. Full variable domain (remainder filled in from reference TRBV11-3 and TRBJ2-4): EAGVVQSPRYKIIEKKQPVAFWCNPISGHNTLYWYLQNLGQGPELLIRYENEEAVDDSQLPKDRFSAERLKGVDSTLKIQPAELGDSAVYLCASSLSSNQYFGAGTRLSVL.

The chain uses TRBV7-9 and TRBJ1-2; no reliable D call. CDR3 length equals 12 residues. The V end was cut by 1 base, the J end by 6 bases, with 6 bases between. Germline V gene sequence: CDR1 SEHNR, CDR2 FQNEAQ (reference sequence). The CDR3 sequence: CASSLVADGYTF. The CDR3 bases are TGTGCCAGCAGCTTAGTAGCTGATGGCTACACCTTC.

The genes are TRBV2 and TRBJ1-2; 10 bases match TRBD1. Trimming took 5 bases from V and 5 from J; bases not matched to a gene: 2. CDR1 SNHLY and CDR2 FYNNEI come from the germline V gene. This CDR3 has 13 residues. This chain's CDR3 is CASSPGQGYGYTF. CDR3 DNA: TGTGCCAGCAGTCCGGGACAGGGGTATGGCTACACCTTC.

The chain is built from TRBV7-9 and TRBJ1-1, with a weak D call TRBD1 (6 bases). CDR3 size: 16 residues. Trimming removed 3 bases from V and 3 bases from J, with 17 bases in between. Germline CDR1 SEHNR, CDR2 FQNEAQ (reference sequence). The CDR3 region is CASSFGAGEGDTEAFF. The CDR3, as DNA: TGTGCCAGCAGCTTTGGGGCAGGGGAGGGAGACACTGAAGCTTTCTTT.